One sample yielded the 15 T cell receptor beta chains listed below, sequenced in a study of T cell responses to AZD1222 COVID-19 vaccine. Measured with immunoSEQ multiplex PCR; TCRdb has only the in-frame clones, and not every one. The sample shows 140,000 or so clones, approximately 90% of them seen only once. The sample consisted of peripheral blood, taken 28 days after the second AZD1222 dose. The receptors shown here come from an adult who received the AZD1222 COVID-19 vaccine.

This clone was picked up one time. The J gene is TRBJ1-3, the V gene TRBV9, with 8 bases aligning to TRBD1. J lost 6 bases, V lost 1 base, and 9 bases had no gene match. CDR3 size: 16 residues. Germline CDR1 is SGDLS and CDR2 is YYNGEE. CDR3 loop: CASSVTGGAQANTIYF. CDR3 DNA sequence: TGTGCCAGCAGCGTAACAGGGGGGGCCCAGGCAAACACCATATATTTT. Full variable domain (missing parts from reference TRBV9 and TRBJ1-3): DSGVTQTPKHLITATGQRVTLRCSPRSGDLSVYWYQQSLDQGLQFLIQYYNGEERAKGNILERFSAQQFPDLHSELNLSSLELGDSALYFCASSVTGGAQANTIYFGEGSWLTVV.

The genes are TRBV27 and TRBJ2-7; TRBD1 aligns across 8 bases. Losses at the gene ends were 3 bases for V and 2 bases for J; bases not matched to a gene: 0. The CDR3 sequence is 13 residues long. Per the germline V gene, CDR1 is MNHEY and CDR2 is SMNVEV (reference sequence). The CDR3 loop is CASSLTGAYEQYF. CDR3 coding DNA: TGTGCCAGCAGTTTGACAGGGGCCTACGAGCAGTACTTC.

The chain carries TRBV6-5 and TRBJ2-7; D is unclear. The germline CDR1 and CDR2 sequences are MNHEY and SVGAGI. Trimming pared 2 bases from V and 5 bases from J, leaving 10 bases between. The length of the CDR3 is 13 residues. The CDR3 region has the DNA TGTGCCAGCAGTTACGAAGTCCATCACGAGCAGTACTTC. Translating it yields CASSYEVHHEQYF.

The V and J genes are TRBV6-5 and TRBJ1-6; D might be TRBD1 (6 bases). V was cut by 2 bases and J by 6 bases, with 14 bases left in between. Germline loops: CDR1 MNHEY, CDR2 SVGAGI. CDR3 size: 16 residues. DNA for the CDR3: TGTGCCAGCAGTTACGGTTATGACAGGTCTAATTCACCCCTCCACTTT. Translation: CASSYGYDRSNSPLHF.

V gene TRBV7-9 combines with J gene TRBJ2-1, with D tentatively TRBD1 or TRBD2 (5 bases each). V dropped 5 bases and J dropped 6 bases, with 17 bases sitting between them. Germline CDR1 reads SEHNR; CDR2 reads FQNEAQ (reference sequence). The CDR3 has 15 amino acids. CDR3 nucleotides: TGTGCCAGCAGCCCCGACCCCGGGACGATCAATGAGCAGTTCTTC. It translates to CASSPDPGTINEQFF.

The chain employs TRBV27 and TRBJ1-5; possibly TRBD1 for D (6 bases). The CDR3 is made up of 15 amino acids. Germline CDR1 MNHEY, CDR2 SMNVEV (reference sequence). The V end was cut by 3 bases, the J end by 5 bases, with 14 bases between. The CDR3 DNA follows: TGTGCCAGCAGTTTTCAGGGGCGAAGTGATCAGCCCCAGCATTTT. Translated: CASSFQGRSDQPQHF.

Notes on this clone: Other nucleotide sequences in the sample specify the same CDR3. The chain combines TRBV7-2 with TRBJ1-1; D is undetermined. Germline-derived CDR1 and CDR2 are SGHTA and FQGNSA. V shed 3 bases and J shed 1 base, with 6 bases lying between them. This CDR3 contains 13 residues. As DNA, the CDR3 is TGTGCCAGCAGCTTGGCGGGGAACACTGAAGCTTTCTTT. This gives the protein CASSLAGNTEAFF.

CDR3 coding DNA: TGTGCCAGCAGCTTCCCGGGATCCTACGAGCAGTACTTC. As protein: CASSFPGSYEQYF. The chain links TRBV13 to TRBJ2-7; D possibly corresponds to TRBD2 (5 bases). The germline V gene encodes CDR1 PRHDT and CDR2 FYEKMQ (reference sequence). The V gene lost 3 bases and the J gene lost 1 base, with 7 bases spanning the gap. The CDR3 spans 13 residues. Full variable domain (remainder filled in from reference TRBV13 and TRBJ2-7): AAGVIQSPRHLIKEKRETATLKCYPIPRHDTVYWYQQGPGQDPQFLISFYEKMQSDKGSIPDRFSAQQFSDYHSELNMSSLELGDSALYFCASSFPGSYEQYFGPGTRLTVT.

V and J are TRBV4-1 and TRBJ1-5; D not certain. Germline CDR1 and CDR2: MGHRA and YSYEKL. Trimming pared 2 bases from V and 1 base from J, leaving 9 bases between. This CDR3 contains 15 residues. This chain's CDR3 is CASSQPLGSNQPQHF. CDR3 DNA: TGCGCCAGCAGCCAACCTCTTGGGAGCAATCAGCCCCAGCATTTT.

The CDR3 coding sequence is TGTGCCAGTAAGGGGCCACGGGGCTATGGCTACACCTTC. This codes for CASKGPRGYGYTF. The chain links TRBV19 to TRBJ1-2, with D perhaps TRBD1 (5 bases). V lost 7 bases and J lost 4, with 13 bases in between. The CDR3 runs to 13 residues. CDR1 is LNHDA and CDR2 is SQIVND in the germline V gene (reference sequence).

CDR3 nucleotides: TGTGCCAGCAGCAGCCGACCGAGCACAGATACGCAGTATTTT. It translates to CASSSRPSTDTQYF. V is TRBV21-1 and J is TRBJ2-3. TRBV21-1 is a pseudogene locus. This CDR3 comprises 14 residues.

This rearrangement joins TRBV6-4 to TRBJ2-1; 7 positions match TRBD2. CDR1 MRHNA and CDR2 SNTAGT come from the germline V gene. The CDR3 covers 14 residues. V dropped 2 bases and J dropped 9; count of bases not matched to a gene: 7. The CDR3 loop reads CASSDGGGSGEQFF. The CDR3 coding sequence is TGTGCCAGCAGTGACGGTGGCGGGAGTGGTGAGCAGTTCTTC.

This clone was detected once. The chain employs TRBV6-5 and TRBJ1-6; D uncertain. Trimming stripped 6 bases from V and 6 bases from J, with 9 bases between. The CDR3 extends over 13 amino acids. Germline V gene sequence: CDR1 MNHEY, CDR2 SVGAGI. The chain's CDR3 is CASRREFNSPLHF. The DNA of the CDR3 is TGTGCCAGCAGGCGCGAATTTAATTCACCCCTCCACTTT.

The chain links TRBV19 to TRBJ1-3, with TRBD1 matching 9 bases. Germline CDR1 LNHDA, CDR2 SQIVND (reference sequence). The CDR3 consists of 18 residues. Trimming at V came to 4 bases and at J to 2 bases, leaving 12 bases not matched to a gene. Written as DNA, the CDR3 is TGTGCCAGTAGTAGGACCGGGACAGGGCAGCCTCCTGGAAACACCATATATTTT. It encodes CASSRTGTGQPPGNTIYF.

The chain is built from TRBV15 and TRBJ2-1; 8 bases are a match to TRBD2. J lost 5 bases, V lost 4 bases, and 16 bases had no gene match. This CDR3 contains 18 residues. The V gene's germline CDR1 is LNHNV and CDR2 YYDKDF (reference sequence). CDR3 nucleotides: TGTGCCACCAGCATTGATTTAGCGGGGTCCCCAAGGGACAATGAGCAGTTCTTC. Translation: CATSIDLAGSPRDNEQFF.